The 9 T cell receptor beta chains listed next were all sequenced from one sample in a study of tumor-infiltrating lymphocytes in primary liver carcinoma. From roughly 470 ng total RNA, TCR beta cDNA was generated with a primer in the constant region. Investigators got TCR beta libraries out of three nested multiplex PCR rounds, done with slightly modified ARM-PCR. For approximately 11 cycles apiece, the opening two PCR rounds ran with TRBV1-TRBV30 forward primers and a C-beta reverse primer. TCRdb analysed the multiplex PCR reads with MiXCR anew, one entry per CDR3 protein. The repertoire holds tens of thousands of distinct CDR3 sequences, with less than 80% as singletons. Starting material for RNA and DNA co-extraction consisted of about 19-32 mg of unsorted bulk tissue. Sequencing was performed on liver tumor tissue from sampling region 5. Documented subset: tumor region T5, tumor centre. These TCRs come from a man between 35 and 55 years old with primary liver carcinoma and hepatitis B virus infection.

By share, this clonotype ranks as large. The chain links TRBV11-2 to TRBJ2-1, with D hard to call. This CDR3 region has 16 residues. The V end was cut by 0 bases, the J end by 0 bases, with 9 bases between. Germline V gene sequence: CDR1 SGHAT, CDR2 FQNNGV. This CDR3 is CASSLDPESSYNEQFF. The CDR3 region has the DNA TGTGCCAGCAGCTTAGATCCAGAGAGCTCCTACAATGAGCAGTTCTTC.

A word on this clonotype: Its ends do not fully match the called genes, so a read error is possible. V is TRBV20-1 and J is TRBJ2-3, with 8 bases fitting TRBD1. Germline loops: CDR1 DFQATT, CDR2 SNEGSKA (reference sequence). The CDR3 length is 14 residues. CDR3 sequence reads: CSTRAPTGADTQYF. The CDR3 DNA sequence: TGCAGTACTAGAGCTCCGACAGGGGCAGATACGCAGTATTTT.

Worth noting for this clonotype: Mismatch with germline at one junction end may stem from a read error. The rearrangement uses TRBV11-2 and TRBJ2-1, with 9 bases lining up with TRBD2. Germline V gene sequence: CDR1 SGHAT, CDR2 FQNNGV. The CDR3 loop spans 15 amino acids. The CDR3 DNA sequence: TGTGCCAGCAGCCACCTGCGGGAGGGATTGGGTGAGCAGTTTTTC. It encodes CASSHLREGLGEQFF.

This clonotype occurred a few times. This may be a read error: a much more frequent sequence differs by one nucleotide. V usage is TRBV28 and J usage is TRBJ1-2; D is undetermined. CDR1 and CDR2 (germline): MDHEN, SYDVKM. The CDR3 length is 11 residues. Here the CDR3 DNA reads TGTGCCAGCAGTGACCTGATAAGCTACATCTTC. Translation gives CASSDLISYIF.

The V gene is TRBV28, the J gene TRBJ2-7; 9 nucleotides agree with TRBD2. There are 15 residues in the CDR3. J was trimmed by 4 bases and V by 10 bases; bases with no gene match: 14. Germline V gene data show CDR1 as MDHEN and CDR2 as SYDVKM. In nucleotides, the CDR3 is TGTGCCAACGGATTAGCGGGAGCCAGTCGGTACGAGCAGTACTTC. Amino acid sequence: CANGLAGASRYEQYF.

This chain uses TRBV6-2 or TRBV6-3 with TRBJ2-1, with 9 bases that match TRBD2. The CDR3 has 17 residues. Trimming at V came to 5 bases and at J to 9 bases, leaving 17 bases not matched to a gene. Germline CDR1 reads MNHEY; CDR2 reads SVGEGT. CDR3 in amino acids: CASSTNPSGRSWGEQFF. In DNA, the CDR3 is TGTGCCAGCAGTACTAACCCAAGCGGGAGGTCCTGGGGTGAGCAGTTCTTC.

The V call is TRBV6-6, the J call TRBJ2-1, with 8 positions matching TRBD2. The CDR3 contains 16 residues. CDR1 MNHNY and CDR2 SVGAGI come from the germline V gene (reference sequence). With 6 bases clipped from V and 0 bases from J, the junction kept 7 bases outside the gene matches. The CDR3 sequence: CASSSNSGSSYNEQFF. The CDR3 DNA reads TGTGCCAGCAGCTCCAACAGCGGGAGCTCCTACAATGAGCAGTTCTTC.

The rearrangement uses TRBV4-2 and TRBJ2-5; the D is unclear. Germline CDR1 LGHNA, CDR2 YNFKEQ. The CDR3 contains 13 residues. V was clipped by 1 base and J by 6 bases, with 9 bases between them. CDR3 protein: CASSQGLGQTQYF. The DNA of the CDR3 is TGTGCCAGCAGCCAAGGGCTAGGCCAGACCCAGTACTTC.

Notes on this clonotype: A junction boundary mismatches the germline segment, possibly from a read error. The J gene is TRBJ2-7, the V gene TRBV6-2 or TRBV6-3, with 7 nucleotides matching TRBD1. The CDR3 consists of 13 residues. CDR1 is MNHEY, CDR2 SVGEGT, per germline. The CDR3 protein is CVSTWDSFYEQYF. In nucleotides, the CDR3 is TGTGTCAGCACCTGGGACAGCTTCTACGAGCAGTACTTC.